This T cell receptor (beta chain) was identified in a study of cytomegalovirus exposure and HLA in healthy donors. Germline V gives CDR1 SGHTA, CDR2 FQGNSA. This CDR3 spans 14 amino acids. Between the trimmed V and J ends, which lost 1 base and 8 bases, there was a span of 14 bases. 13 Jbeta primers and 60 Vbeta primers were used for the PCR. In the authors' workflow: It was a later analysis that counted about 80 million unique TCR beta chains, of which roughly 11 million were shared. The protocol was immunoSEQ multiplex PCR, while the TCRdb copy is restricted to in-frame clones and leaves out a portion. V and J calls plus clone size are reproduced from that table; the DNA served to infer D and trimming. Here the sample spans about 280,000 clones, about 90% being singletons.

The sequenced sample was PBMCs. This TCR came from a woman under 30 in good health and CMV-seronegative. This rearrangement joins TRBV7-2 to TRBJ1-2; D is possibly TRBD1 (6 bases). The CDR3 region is CASSLGAGAGGYTF. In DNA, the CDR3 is TGTGCCAGCAGCTTAGGCGCGGGGGCAGGGGGCTACACCTTC.